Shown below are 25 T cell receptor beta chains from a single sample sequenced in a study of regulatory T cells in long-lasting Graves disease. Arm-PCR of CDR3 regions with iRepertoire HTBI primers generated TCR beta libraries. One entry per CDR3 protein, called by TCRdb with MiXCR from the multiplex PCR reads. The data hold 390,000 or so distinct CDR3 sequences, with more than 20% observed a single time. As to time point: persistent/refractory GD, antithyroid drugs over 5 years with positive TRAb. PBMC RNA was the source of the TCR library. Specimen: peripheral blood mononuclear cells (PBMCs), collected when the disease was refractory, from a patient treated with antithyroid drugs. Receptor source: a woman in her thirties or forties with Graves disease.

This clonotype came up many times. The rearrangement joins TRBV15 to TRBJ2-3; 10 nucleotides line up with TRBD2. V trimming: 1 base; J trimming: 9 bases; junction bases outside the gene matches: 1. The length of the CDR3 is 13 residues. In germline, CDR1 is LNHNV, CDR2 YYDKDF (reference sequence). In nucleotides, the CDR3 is TGTGCCACCAGCAGAGTACTAGCGGGGACGCAGTATTTT. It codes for CATSRVLAGTQYF.

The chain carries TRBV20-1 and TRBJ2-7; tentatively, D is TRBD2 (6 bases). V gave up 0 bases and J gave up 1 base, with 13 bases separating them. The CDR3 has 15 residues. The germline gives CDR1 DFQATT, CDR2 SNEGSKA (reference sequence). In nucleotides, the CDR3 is TGCAGTGCTAGAGAGCGGGACTTACCTTCCTACGAGCAGTACTTC. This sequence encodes CSARERDLPSYEQYF.

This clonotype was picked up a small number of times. CDR3 sequence reads: CASRTGNGETQYF. CDR3 nucleotide sequence: TGTGCCAGCCGCACAGGGAATGGAGAGACCCAGTACTTC. The rearrangement links TRBV7-9 to TRBJ2-5, with D perhaps matching TRBD1 (6 bases). The CDR3 runs to 13 residues. Germline V gives CDR1 SEHNR, CDR2 FQNEAQ (reference sequence). V was clipped by 8 bases and J by 4 bases, with 14 bases between them.

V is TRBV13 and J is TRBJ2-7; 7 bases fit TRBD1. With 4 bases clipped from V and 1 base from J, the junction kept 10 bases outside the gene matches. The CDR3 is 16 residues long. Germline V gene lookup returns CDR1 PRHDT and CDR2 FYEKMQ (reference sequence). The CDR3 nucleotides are TGTGCCAGCAGCTCCGCCGGACAGGATATATCCTACGAGCAGTACTTC. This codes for CASSSAGQDISYEQYF.

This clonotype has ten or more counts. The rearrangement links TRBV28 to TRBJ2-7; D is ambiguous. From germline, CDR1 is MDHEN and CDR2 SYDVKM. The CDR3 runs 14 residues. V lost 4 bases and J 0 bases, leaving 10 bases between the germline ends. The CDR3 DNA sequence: TGTGCCAGCAGTTCAGAACCGTTCTCCTACGAGCAGTACTTC. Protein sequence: CASSSEPFSYEQYF.

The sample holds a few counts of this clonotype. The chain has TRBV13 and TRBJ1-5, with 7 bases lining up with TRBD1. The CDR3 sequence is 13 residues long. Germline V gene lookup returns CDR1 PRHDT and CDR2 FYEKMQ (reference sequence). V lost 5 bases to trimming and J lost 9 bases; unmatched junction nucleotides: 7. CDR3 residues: CASSPGQARPQHF. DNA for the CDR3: TGTGCCAGCAGCCCAGGACAGGCTCGGCCCCAGCATTTT.

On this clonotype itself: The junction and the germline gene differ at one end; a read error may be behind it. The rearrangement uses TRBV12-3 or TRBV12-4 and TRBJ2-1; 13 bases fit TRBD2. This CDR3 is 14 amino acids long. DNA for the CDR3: TGTGCCAGCAGTGGACTAGCGGGGGACAATGAGCAGTCCTTC. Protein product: CASSGLAGDNEQSF.

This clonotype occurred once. The CDR3 protein is CASREAGSYNEQFF. The CDR3 DNA sequence: TGTGCCAGCAGGGAAGCGGGTTCCTACAATGAGCAGTTCTTC. The chain links TRBV7-9 to TRBJ2-1; TRBD2 might be the D (6 bases). Trimming left V 6 bases short and J 1 base short, with 10 bases between. The CDR3 covers 14 residues. CDR1 SEHNR and CDR2 FQNEAQ come from the germline V gene (reference sequence).

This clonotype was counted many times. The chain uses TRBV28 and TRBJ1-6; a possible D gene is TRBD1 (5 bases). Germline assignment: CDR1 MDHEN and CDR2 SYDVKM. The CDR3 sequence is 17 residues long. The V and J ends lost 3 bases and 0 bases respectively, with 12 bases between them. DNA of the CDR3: TGTGCCAGCAGTTTTAGACAGAGAAGCTCCTATAATTCACCCCTCCACTTT. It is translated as CASSFRQRSSYNSPLHF.

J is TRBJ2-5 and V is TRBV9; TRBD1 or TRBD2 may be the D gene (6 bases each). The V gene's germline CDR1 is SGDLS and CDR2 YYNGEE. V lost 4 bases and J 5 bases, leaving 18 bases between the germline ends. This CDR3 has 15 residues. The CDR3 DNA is TGTGCCAGCAGCCCACCCGGGGGCCTGGGGGAGACCCAGTACTTC. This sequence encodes CASSPPGGLGETQYF.

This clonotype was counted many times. CDR3 sequence: CASSEGSTGETQYF. The CDR3 DNA follows: TGTGCCAGCAGTGAAGGGTCGACAGGGGAGACCCAGTACTTC. This rearrangement joins TRBV6-1 to TRBJ2-5, with 7 bases aligning to TRBD1. The CDR3 loop spans 14 amino acids. Trimming removed 1 base from V and 5 bases from J; junction bases left unmatched: 4. Germline CDR1 is MNHNS and CDR2 is SASEGT.

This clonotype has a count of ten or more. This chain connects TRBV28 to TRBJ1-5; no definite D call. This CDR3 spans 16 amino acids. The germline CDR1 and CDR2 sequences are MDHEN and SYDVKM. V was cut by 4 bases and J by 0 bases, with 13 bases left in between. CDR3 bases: TGTGCCAGCAGTTCATGGTCGGGGTATAGCAATCAGCCCCAGCATTTT. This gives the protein CASSSWSGYSNQPQHF.

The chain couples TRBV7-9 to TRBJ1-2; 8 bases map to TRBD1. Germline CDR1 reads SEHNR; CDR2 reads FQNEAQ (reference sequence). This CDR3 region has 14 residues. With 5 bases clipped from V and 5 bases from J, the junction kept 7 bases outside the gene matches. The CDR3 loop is CASSRSGQGYGYTF. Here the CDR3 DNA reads TGTGCCAGCAGCCGATCAGGACAGGGTTATGGCTACACCTTC. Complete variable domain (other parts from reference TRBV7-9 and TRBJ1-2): DTGVSQNPRHKITKRGQNVTFRCDPISEHNRLYWYRQTLGQGPEFLTYFQNEAQLEKSRLLSDRFSAERPKGSFSTLEIQRTEQGDSAMYLCASSRSGQGYGYTFGSGTRLTVV.

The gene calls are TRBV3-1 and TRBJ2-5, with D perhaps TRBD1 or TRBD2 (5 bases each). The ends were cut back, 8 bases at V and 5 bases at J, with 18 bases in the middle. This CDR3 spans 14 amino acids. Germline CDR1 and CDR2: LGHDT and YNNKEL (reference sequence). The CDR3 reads CASGLRGFSETQYF. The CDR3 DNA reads TGTGCCAGCGGCTTGAGGGGTTTTAGTGAGACCCAGTACTTC.

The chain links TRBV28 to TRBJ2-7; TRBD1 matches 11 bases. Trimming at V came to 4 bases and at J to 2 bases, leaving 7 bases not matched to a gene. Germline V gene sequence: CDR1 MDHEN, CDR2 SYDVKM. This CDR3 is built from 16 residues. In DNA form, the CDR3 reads TGTGCCAGCAGTTCATCCGGGACAGGGGGGCCCTACGAGCAGTACTTC. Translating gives CASSSSGTGGPYEQYF.

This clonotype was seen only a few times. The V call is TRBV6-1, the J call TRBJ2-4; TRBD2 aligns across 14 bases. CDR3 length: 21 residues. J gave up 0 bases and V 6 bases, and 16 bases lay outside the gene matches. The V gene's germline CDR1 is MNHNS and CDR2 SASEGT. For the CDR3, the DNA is TGTGCCAGCAGGACTTACTGGACTAGCGGGAGGACCCCTCTAGCCAAAAACATTCAGTACTTC. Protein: CASRTYWTSGRTPLAKNIQYF.

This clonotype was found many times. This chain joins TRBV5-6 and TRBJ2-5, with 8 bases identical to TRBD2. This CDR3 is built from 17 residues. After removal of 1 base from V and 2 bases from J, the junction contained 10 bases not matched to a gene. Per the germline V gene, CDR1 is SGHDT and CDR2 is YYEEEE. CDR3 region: CASSLIAGLALQETQYF. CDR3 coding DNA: TGTGCCAGCAGCTTGATCGCCGGACTAGCTCTACAAGAGACCCAGTACTTC.

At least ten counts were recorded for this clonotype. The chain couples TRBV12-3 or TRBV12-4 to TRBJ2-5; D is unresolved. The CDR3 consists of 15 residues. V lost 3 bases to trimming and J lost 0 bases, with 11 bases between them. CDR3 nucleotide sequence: TGTGCCAGCAGTTTTATCGCGGCGTACCAAGAGACCCAGTACTTC. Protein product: CASSFIAAYQETQYF.

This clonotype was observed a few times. CDR3 coding DNA: TGCGCCAGCAGCCAAGACAGGGCGGCCTACGAGCAGTACTTC. As protein: CASSQDRAAYEQYF. V gene TRBV4-1 combines with J gene TRBJ2-7, with a possible D match to TRBD1 (5 bases). The CDR3 consists of 14 residues. Germline CDR1 MGHRA, CDR2 YSYEKL. V lost 0 bases to trimming and J lost 2 bases, with 8 bases between them.

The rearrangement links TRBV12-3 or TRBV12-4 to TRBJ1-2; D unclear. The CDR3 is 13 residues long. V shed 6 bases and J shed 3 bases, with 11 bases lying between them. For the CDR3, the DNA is TGTGCCAGCAGCTTTGGGTCCTACTATGGCTACACCTTC. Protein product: CASSFGSYYGYTF.

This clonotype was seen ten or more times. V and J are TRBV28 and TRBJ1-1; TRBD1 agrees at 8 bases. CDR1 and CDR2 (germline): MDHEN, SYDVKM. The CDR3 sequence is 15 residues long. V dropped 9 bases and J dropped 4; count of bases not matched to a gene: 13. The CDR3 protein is CASEGQGRILTEAFF. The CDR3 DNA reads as TGTGCCAGTGAAGGACAGGGCAGGATCCTCACTGAAGCTTTCTTT.

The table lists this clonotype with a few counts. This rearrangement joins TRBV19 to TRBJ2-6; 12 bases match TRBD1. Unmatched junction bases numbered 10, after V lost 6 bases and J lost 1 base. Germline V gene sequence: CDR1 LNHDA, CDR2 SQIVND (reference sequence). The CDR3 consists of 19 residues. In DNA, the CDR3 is TGTGCCAGTAGGACGCGGGACAGGGGGCACCAATCTGGGGCCAACGTCCTGACTTTC. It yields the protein CASRTRDRGHQSGANVLTF. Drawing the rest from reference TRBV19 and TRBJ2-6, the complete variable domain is DGGITQSPKYLFRKEGQNVTLSCEQNLNHDAMYWYRQDPGQGLRLIYYSQIVNDFQKGDIAEGYSVSREKKESFPLTVTSAQKNPTAFYLCASRTRDRGHQSGANVLTFGAGSRLTVL.

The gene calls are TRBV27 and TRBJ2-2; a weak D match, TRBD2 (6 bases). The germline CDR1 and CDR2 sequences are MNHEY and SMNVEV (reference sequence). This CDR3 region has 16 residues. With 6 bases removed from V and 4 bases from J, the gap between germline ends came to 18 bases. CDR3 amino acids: CASSPQKWGGTGELFF. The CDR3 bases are TGTGCCAGCAGCCCGCAGAAATGGGGAGGCACCGGGGAGCTGTTTTTT.

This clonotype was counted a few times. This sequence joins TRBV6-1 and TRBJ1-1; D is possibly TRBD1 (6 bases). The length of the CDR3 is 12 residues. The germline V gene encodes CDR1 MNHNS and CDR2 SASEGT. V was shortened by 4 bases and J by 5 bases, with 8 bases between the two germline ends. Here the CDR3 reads CASSVQGTEAFF. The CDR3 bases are TGTGCCAGCAGTGTACAGGGAACTGAAGCTTTCTTT.

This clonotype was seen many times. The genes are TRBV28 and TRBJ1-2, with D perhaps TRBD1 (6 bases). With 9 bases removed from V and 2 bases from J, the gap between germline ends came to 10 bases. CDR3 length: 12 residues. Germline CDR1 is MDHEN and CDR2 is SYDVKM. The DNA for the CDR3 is TGTGCCAGTACAGGGACCAACTATGGCTACACCTTC. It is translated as CASTGTNYGYTF.